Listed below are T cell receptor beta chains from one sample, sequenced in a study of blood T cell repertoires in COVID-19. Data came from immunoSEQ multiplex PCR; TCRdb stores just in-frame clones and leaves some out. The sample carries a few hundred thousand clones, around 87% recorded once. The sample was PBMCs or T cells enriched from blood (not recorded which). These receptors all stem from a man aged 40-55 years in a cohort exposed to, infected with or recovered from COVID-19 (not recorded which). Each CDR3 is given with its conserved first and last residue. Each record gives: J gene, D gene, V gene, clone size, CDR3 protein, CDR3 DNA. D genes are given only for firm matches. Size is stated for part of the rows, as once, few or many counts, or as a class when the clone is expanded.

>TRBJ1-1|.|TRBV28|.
CASSFQASPTEAFF
TGTGCCAGCAGTTTCCAGGCATCCCCCACTGAAGCTTTCTTT
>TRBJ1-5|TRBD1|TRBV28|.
CASRGPGQGGQPQHF
TGTGCCAGCAGGGGACCGGGACAGGGTGGCCAGCCCCAGCATTTT
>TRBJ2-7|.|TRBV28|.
CASSFQDSSYEQYF
TGTGCCAGCAGTTTTCAGGACAGCTCCTACGAGCAGTACTTC
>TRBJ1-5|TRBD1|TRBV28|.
CASSHGRGFSNQPQHF
TGTGCCAGCAGCCACGGCAGGGGGTTTAGCAATCAGCCCCAGCATTTT
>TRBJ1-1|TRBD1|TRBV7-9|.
CASSRQGWDTEAFF
TGTGCCAGCAGCCGACAGGGCTGGGACACTGAAGCTTTCTTT
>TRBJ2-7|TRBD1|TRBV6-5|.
CASIGATGGYEQYF
TGTGCCAGCATCGGGGCGACAGGGGGCTACGAGCAGTACTTC
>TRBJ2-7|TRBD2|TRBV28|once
CASSPPLLAGILEQYF
TGTGCCAGCAGTCCGCCACTACTAGCGGGGATTTTAGAGCAGTACTTC
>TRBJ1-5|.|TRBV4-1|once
CASSQDQGSGLQPQHF
TGCGCCAGCAGCCAAGATCAGGGGTCGGGTCTTCAGCCCCAGCATTTT
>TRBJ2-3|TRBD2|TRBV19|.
CASSIYEAGGLDTQYF
TGTGCCAGTAGTATATATGAAGCGGGAGGGCTCGATACGCAGTATTTT
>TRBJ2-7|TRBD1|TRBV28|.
CASSLTGGVEEQYF
TGTGCCAGCAGTTTAACAGGGGGAGTGGAGGAGCAGTACTTC
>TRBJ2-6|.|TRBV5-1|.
CASSLGEGAGANVLTF
TGCGCCAGCAGCTTGGGCGAGGGGGCTGGGGCCAACGTCCTGACTTTC
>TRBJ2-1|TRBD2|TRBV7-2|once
CASSLIGGSYNEQFF
TGTGCCAGCAGCTTAATAGGCGGGAGCTACAATGAGCAGTTCTTC
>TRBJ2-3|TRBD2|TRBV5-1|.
CASSWGLAGSTDTQYF
TGCGCCAGCAGCTGGGGACTAGCGGGAAGCACAGATACGCAGTATTTT
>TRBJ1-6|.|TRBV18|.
CASSPNRRGRSYNSPLHF
TGTGCCAGCTCACCTAACCGCAGGGGACGGTCCTATAATTCACCCCTCCACTTT
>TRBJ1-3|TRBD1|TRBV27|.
CASSTGGRGTIYF
TGTGCCAGCAGCACAGGGGGGAGAGGCACCATATATTTT
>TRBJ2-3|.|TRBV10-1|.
CASSESTRAGYSTDTQYF
TGCGCCAGCAGTGAGTCGACTCGGGCGGGATACAGCACAGATACGCAGTATTTT
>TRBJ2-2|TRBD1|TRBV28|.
CASSLRDRVTGELFF
TGTGCCAGCAGTTTAAGGGACAGGGTCACCGGGGAGCTGTTTTTT
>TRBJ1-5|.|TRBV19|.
CASSGGHSNQPQHF
TGTGCCAGTAGTGGGGGACATAGCAATCAGCCCCAGCATTTT